The source of this TCR beta chain is a study of T cells in Graves' hyperthyroidism and ophthalmopathy. Study-wide results and limits: Ophthalmopathy stood apart from stable hyperthyroidism in a 13 V-J model. Model output signaled ophthalmopathy a median approximately 6 months ahead of onset.

The table lists this clonotype with many counts. Its antigen is unknown. CDR1 and CDR2 (germline): SGHTS, YDEGEE. V was shortened by 4 bases and J by 4 bases, with 14 bases between the two germline ends. The CDR3 runs to 14 residues. Every diagnosis used clinical symptoms, serum thyroxine and TRAb, thyroid ultrasound and orbital computed tomography. TCR beta CDR3 regions were amplified from RNA transcripts. Initially, a first-round RT-PCR of the TCR CDR3 employed the HTBI primer set. TCRdb re-derived calls from the multiplex PCR reads in MiXCR, one entry per CDR3 protein. The table has approximately 300,000 distinct CDR3 sequences, approximately 15% seen once; the top ten hold approximately 60%.

The chain links TRBV5-8 to TRBJ2-5, with D possibly TRBD1 on 7 matching bases. The sample consisted of blood. The sequence was obtained from a woman between 55 and 75 years old with Graves' ophthalmopathy. The CDR3 nucleotides are TGTGCCAGCAGCCAGAGACAGGGAGGAGAGACCCAGTACTTC. Amino acid sequence: CASSQRQGGETQYF.